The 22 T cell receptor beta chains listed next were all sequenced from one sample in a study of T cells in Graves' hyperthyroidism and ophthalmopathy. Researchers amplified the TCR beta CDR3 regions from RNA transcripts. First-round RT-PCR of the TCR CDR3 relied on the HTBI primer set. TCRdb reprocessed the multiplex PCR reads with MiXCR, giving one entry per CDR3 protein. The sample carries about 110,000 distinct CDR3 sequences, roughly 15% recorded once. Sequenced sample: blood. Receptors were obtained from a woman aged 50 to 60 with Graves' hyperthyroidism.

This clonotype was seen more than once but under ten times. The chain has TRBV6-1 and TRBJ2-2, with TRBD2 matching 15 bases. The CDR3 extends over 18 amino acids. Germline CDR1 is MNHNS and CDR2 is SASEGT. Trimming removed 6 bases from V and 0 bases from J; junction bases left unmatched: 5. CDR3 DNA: TGTGCCAGCAGATCAGGACTAGCGGGAGGGTCGAACACCGGGGAGCTGTTTTTT. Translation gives CASRSGLAGGSNTGELFF.

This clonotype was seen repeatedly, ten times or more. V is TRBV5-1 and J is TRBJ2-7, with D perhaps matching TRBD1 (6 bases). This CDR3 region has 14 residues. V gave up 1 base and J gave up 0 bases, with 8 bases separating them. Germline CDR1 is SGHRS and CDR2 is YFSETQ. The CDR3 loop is CASSLTGSSYEQYF. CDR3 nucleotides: TGCGCCAGCAGCTTGACAGGGTCCTCCTACGAGCAGTACTTC.

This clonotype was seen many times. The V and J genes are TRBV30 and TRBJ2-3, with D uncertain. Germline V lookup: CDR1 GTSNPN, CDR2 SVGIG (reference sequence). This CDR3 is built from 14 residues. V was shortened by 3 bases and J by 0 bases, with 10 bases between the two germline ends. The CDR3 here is CAWRDERSTDTQYF. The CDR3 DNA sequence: TGTGCCTGGAGGGATGAGAGGAGCACAGATACGCAGTATTTT.

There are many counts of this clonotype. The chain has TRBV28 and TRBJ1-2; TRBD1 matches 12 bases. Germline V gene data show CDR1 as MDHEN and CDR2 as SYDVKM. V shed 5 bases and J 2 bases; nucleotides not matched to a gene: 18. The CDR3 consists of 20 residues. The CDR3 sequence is CASSTLHAGTGGEKNYGYTF. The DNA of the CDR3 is TGTGCCAGCAGTACCCTCCACGCCGGGACAGGGGGCGAGAAGAACTATGGCTACACCTTC.

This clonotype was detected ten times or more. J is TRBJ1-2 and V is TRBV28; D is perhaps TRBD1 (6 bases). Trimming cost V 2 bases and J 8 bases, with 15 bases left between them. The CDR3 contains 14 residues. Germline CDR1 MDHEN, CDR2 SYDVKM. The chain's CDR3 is CASSLDRTAGGYTF. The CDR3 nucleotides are TGTGCCAGCAGTTTAGACCGGACAGCGGGGGGCTACACCTTC.

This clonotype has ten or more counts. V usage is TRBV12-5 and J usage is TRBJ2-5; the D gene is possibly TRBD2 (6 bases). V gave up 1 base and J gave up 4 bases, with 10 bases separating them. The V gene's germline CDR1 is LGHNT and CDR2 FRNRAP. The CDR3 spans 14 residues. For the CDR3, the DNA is TGTGCTAGTGGTTTGGCCGGGAGATCAGAGACCCAGTACTTC. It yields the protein CASGLAGRSETQYF.

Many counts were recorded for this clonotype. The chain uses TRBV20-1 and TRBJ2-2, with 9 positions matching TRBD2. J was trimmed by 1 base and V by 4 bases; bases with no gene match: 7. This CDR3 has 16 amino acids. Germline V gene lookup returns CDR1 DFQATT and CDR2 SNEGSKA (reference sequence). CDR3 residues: CSANDRTSVNTGELFF. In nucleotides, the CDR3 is TGCAGTGCTAACGACAGGACTAGCGTGAACACCGGGGAGCTGTTTTTT.

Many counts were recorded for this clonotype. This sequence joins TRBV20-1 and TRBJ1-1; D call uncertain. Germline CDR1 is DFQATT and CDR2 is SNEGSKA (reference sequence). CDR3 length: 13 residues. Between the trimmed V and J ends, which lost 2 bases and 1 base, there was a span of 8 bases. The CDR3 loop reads CSARMTSNTEAFF. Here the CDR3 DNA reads TGCAGTGCTAGAATGACATCGAACACTGAAGCTTTCTTT.

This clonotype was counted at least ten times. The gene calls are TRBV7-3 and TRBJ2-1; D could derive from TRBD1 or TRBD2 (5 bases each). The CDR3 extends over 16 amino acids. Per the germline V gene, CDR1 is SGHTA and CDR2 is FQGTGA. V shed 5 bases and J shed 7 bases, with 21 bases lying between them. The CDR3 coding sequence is TGTGCCAGCAGCCTCCTGACCCGTAGGGGACCGAATGAGCAGTTCTTC. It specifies CASSLLTRRGPNEQFF.

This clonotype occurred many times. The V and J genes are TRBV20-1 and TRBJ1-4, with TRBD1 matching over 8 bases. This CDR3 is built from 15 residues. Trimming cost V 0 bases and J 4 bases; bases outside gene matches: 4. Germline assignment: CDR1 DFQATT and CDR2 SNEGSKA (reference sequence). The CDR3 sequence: CSARDMTGDNEKLFF. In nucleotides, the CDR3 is TGCAGTGCTAGAGATATGACAGGGGATAATGAAAAACTGTTTTTT.

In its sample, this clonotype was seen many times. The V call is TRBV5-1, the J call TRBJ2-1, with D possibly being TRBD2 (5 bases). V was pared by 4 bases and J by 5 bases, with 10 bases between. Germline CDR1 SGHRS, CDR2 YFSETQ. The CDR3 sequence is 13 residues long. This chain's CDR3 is CASSPLGDNEQFF. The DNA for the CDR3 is TGCGCCAGCAGCCCCCTCGGGGACAATGAGCAGTTCTTC.

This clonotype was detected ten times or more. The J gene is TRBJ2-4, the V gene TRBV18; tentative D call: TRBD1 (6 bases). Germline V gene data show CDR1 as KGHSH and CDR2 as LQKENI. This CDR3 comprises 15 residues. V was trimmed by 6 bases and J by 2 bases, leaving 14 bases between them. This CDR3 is CASSETTGSKNIQYF. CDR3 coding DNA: TGTGCCAGCTCGGAAACGACAGGTTCCAAAAACATTCAGTACTTC.

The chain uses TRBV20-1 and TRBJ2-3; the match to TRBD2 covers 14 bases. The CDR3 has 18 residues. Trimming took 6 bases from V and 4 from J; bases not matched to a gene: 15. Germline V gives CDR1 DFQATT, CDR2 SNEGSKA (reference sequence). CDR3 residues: CSAPGTGTSGRPPDTQYF. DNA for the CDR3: TGCAGTGCCCCCGGGACCGGGACTAGCGGGAGACCCCCAGATACGCAGTATTTT.

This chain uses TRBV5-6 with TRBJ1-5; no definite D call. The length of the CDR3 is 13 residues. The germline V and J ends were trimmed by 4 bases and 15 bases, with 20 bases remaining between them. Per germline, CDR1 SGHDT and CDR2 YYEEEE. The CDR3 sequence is CASSDHPAGSRHF. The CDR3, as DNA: TGTGCCAGCAGCGATCACCCCGCGGGCTCGAGGCATTTT.

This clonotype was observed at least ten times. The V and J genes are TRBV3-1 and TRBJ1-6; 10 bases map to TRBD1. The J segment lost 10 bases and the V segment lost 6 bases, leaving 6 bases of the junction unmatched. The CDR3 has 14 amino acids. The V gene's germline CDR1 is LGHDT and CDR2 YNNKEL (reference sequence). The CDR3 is CASRRDRGFSPLHF. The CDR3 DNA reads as TGTGCCAGCAGGCGGGACAGGGGCTTCTCACCCCTCCACTTT.

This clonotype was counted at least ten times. CDR3 in DNA: TGCAGCGTTGTGGGCTGGAATGAAGCTTTCTTT. Protein product: CSVVGWNEAFF. The genes are TRBV29-1 and TRBJ1-1; the D is unclear. Trimming took 4 bases from V and 7 from J, leaving 10 bases between them. CDR3 length: 11 amino acids. Germline-derived CDR1 and CDR2 are SQVTM and ANQGSEA.

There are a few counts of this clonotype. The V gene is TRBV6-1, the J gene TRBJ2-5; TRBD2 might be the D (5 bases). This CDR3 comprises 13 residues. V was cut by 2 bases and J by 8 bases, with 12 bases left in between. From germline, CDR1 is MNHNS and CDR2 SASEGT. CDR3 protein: CASSELGVGTQYF. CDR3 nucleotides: TGTGCCAGCAGTGAATTGGGAGTCGGAACCCAGTACTTC.

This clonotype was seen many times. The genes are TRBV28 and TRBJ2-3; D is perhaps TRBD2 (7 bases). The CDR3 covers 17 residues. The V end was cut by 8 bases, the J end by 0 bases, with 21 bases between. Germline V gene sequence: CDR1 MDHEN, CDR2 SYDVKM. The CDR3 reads CASLPPRGGGSTDTQYF. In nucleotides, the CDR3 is TGTGCCAGCCTCCCACCTCGGGGAGGGGGGAGCACAGATACGCAGTATTTT.

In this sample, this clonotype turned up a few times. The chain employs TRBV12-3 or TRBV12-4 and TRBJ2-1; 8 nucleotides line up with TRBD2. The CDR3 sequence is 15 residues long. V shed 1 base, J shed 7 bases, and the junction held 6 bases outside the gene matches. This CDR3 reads CASSLEAGAFNEQFF. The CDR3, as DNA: TGTGCCAGCAGTTTAGAAGCGGGAGCATTTAATGAGCAGTTCTTC.

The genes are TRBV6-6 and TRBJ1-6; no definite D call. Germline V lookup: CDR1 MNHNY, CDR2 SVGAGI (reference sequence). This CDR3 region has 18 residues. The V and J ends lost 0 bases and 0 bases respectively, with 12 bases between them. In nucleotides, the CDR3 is TGTGCCAGCAGTTACTCTCCTCTTGAACTCTCCTATAATTCACCCCTCCACTTT. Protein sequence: CASSYSPLELSYNSPLHF.

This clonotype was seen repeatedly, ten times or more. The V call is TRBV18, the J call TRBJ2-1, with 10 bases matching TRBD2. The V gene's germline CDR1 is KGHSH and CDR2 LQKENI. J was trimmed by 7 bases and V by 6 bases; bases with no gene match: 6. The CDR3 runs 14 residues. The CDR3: CASSSGLALNEQFF. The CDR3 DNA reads TGTGCCAGCTCGTCGGGACTAGCGTTAAATGAGCAGTTCTTC.

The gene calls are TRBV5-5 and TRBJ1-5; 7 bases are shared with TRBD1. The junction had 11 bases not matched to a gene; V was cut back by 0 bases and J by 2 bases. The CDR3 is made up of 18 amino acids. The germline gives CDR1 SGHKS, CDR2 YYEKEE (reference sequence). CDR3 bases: TGTGCCAGCAGCTTGGCCGACAGGACAGGCAGGGGCAATCAGCCCCAGCATTTT. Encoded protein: CASSLADRTGRGNQPQHF.